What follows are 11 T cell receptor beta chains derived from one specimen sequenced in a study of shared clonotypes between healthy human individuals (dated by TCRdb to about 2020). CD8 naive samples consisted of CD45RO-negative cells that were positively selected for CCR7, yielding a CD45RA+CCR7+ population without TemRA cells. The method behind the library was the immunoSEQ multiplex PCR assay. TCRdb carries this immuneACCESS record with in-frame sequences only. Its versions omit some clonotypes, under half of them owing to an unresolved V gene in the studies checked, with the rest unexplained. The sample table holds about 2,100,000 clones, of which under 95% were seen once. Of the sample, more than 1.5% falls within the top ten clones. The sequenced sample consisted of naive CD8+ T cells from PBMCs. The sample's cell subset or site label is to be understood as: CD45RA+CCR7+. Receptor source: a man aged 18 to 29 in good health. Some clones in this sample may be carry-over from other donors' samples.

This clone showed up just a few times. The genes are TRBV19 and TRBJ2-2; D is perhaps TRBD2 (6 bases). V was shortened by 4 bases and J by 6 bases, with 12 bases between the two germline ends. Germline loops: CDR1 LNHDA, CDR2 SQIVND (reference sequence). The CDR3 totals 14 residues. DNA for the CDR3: TGTGCCAGTAGTACTAGCGCCGGGTCCGGGGAGCTGTTTTTT. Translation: CASSTSAGSGELFF.

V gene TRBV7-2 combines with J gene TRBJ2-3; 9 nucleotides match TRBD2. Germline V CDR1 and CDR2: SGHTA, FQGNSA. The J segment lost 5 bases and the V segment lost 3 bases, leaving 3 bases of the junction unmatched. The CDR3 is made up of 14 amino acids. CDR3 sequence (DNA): TGTGCCAGCAGCTTGCTAGCGGGACTAGATACGCAGTATTTT. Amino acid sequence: CASSLLAGLDTQYF.

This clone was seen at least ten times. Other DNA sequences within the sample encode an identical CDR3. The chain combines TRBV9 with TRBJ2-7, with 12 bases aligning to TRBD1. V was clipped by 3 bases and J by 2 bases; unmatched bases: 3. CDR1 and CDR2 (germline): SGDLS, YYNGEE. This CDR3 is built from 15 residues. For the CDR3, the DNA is TGTGCCAGCAGCGATGGGGACAGGGGGCCCTACGAGCAGTACTTC. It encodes CASSDGDRGPYEQYF.

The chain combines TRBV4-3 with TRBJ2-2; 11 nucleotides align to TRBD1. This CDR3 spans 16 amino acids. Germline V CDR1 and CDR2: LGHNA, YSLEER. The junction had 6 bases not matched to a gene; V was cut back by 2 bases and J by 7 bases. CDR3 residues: CASSQHRDRGIGELFF. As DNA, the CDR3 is TGCGCCAGCAGCCAACACCGGGACAGGGGGATCGGGGAGCTGTTTTTT.

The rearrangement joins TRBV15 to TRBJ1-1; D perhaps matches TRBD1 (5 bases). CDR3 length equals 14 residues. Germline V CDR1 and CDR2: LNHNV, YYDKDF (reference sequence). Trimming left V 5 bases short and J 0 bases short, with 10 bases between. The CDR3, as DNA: TGTGCCACCAGCGGAGGGGATTTGAACACTGAAGCTTTCTTT. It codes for CATSGGDLNTEAFF.

Here the CDR3 DNA reads TGTGCCAGCAGTCCACAAAGCGGGGAGCTGTTTTTT. Translated, it gives CASSPQSGELFF. The genes are TRBV27 and TRBJ2-2; D gene uncertain. CDR1 and CDR2 (germline): MNHEY, SMNVEV (reference sequence). The V gene lost 5 bases and the J gene lost 7 bases, with 8 bases spanning the gap. The CDR3 extends over 12 amino acids.

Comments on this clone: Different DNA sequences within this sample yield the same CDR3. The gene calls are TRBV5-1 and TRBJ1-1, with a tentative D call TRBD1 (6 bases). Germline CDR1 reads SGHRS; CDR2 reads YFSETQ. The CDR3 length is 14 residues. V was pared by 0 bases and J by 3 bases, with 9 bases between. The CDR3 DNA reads TGCGCCAGCAGCTTGGTAGGGGGGGACACTGAAGCTTTCTTT. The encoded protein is CASSLVGGDTEAFF.

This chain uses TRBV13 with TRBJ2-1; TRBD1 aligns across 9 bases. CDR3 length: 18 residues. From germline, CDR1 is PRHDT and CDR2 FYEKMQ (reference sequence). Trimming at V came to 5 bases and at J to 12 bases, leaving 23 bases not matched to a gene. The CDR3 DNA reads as TGTGCCAGCAGCACCTCACTACCGGGACAGGGTATCTTCGGAGGGCAGTTCTTC. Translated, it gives CASSTSLPGQGIFGGQFF.

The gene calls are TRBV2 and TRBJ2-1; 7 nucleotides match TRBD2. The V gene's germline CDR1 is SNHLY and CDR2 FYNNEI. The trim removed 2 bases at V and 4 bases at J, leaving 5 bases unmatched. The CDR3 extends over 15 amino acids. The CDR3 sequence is CASSERLAVYNEQFF. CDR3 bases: TGTGCCAGCAGTGAAAGGCTAGCGGTTTACAATGAGCAGTTCTTC.

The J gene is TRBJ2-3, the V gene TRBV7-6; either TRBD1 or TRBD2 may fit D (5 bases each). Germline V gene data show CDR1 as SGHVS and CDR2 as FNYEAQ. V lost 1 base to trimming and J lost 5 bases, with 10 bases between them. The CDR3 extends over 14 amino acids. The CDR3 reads CASSLGPGLDTQYF. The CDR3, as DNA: TGTGCCAGCAGCTTAGGCCCGGGGCTAGATACGCAGTATTTT.

This chain's CDR3 is CASSLDGTGNYGYTF. In DNA form, the CDR3 reads TGTGCCAGCAGCTTAGACGGGACAGGAAACTATGGCTACACCTTC. This rearrangement joins TRBV13 to TRBJ1-2, with TRBD1 identical over 8 bases. Germline CDR1 and CDR2: PRHDT and FYEKMQ (reference sequence). This CDR3 contains 15 residues. V dropped 1 base and J dropped 2; count of bases not matched to a gene: 3.